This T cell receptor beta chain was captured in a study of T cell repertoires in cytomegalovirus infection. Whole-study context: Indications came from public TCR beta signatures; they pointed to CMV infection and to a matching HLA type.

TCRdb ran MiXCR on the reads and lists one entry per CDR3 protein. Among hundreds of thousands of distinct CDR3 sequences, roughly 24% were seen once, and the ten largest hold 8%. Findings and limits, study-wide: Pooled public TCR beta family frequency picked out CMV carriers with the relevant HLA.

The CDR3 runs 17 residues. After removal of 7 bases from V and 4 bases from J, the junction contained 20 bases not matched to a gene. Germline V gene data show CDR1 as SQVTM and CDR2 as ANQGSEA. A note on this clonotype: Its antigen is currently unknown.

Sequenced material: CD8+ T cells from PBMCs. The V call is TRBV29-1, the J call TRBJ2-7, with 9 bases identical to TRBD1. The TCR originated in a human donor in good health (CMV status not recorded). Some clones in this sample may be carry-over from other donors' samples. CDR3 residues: CSGFVVAPGQGRYEQYF. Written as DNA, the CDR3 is TGCAGCGGATTTGTAGTAGCCCCGGGACAGGGCCGATACGAGCAGTACTTC.